Presented here are 27 T cell receptor beta chains from one specimen sequenced in a study of T cells after yellow fever vaccination. TCRdb called the 5' RACE reads again in MiXCR, with one record for every CDR3 protein. The sample includes around 150,000 distinct CDR3 sequences, approximately 6.7% seen only once; the top ten take 2.5% to 3%. Sequencing was performed on CD4+ T cells sorted from PBMCs, taken around 5 days after the first yellow fever vaccination. These receptors all come from a man between 18 and 35 years old who received the YFV17D yellow fever vaccine.

To note about this clonotype: Relative to the germline gene, one junction end is altered; a read error may explain this. The genes are TRBV6-1 and TRBJ2-5, with 8 bases aligning to TRBD2. Germline V gene data show CDR1 as MNHNS and CDR2 as SASEGT. The CDR3 extends over 15 amino acids. The CDR3 bases are TGTGCCAGCAGACCTCGACTAGCGCAACAAGAGAACCAGTACTTC. Translated: CASRPRLAQQENQYF.

This sequence joins TRBV20-1 and TRBJ1-4, with 8 positions matching TRBD1. CDR3 length: 13 residues. The ends lost 4 bases at V and 7 bases at J; junction bases unmatched: 5. The V gene's germline CDR1 is DFQATT and CDR2 SNEGSKA (reference sequence). CDR3 in DNA: TGCAGTGCTAACTTACAGGGGGTTGAAAAACTGTTTTTT. Residues: CSANLQGVEKLFF.

This sequence joins TRBV5-1 and TRBJ2-3, with D uncertain. The CDR3 runs 14 residues. With 2 bases removed from V and 1 base from J, the gap between germline ends came to 8 bases. Germline V gives CDR1 SGHRS, CDR2 YFSETQ. CDR3 sequence reads: CASSLPQGTDTQYF. CDR3 coding DNA: TGCGCCAGCAGCTTACCCCAAGGCACAGATACGCAGTATTTT.

This clonotype was seen ten or more times. V gene TRBV12-5 combines with J gene TRBJ2-7, with 9 nucleotides matching TRBD2. CDR1 and CDR2 from the germline V gene are LGHNT and FRNRAP. With 1 base clipped from V and 0 bases from J, the junction kept 4 bases outside the gene matches. The CDR3 runs 16 residues. CDR3: CASGLGASGVSYEQYF. Here the CDR3 DNA reads TGTGCTAGTGGTTTGGGGGCTAGCGGGGTCTCCTACGAGCAGTACTTC.

This clonotype was seen repeatedly, ten times or more. This rearrangement joins TRBV12-3 or TRBV12-4 to TRBJ2-7; D might be TRBD1 (5 bases). V was trimmed by 5 bases and J by 1 base, leaving 12 bases between them. The CDR3 runs to 14 residues. CDR3 nucleotides: TGTGCCAGCAGTCCCCAGGGCCAGTCCTACGAGCAGTACTTC. This gives the protein CASSPQGQSYEQYF.

Ten or more counts support this clonotype. The chain joins TRBV5-1 to TRBJ1-2; 8 positions agree with TRBD1. In germline, CDR1 is SGHRS, CDR2 YFSETQ. This CDR3 is built from 15 residues. Losses at the gene ends were 1 base for V and 8 bases for J; bases not matched to a gene: 10. The CDR3 nucleotides read TGCGCCAGCAGCTTGTCCCCTCAGGGGGCGGAAGGCTACACCTTC. This sequence encodes CASSLSPQGAEGYTF.

On this clonotype: A read error is possible here, since a much larger clone lies one base away. The chain recombines TRBV4-3 with TRBJ2-1, with TRBD2 matching 11 bases. Germline lookup yields CDR1 LGHNA and CDR2 YSLEER. With V trimmed by 3 bases and J by 10 bases, 11 bases remained unmatched. The CDR3 spans 16 residues. The CDR3 reads CASSHNLAGGSWEQFF. The CDR3 nucleotides read TGCGCCAGCAGCCATAACCTAGCGGGGGGTTCTTGGGAGCAGTTCTTC.

This clonotype came up a few times. The V call is TRBV12-3 or TRBV12-4, the J call TRBJ2-5; 7 bases line up with TRBD1. V dropped 6 bases and J dropped 10; count of bases not matched to a gene: 2. The CDR3 contains 10 residues. CDR3 sequence: CASRGQIQYF. The CDR3 DNA reads as TGTGCCAGCAGGGGACAGATCCAGTACTTC.

This clonotype was detected a few times. This chain connects TRBV6-1 to TRBJ1-6; no definite D call. Germline V gene data show CDR1 as MNHNS and CDR2 as SASEGT. The CDR3 is 14 residues long. V gave up 5 bases and J gave up 6 bases, with 11 bases separating them. The CDR3 loop is CASSRSLGNSPLHF. CDR3 coding DNA: TGTGCCAGCAGTCGGAGTTTAGGTAATTCACCCCTCCACTTT.

This clonotype was recorded many times. The chain employs TRBV12-3 or TRBV12-4 and TRBJ2-3; 16 positions agree with TRBD2. After removal of 5 bases from V and 8 bases from J, the junction contained 7 bases not matched to a gene. CDR3 size: 16 residues. The CDR3 loop is CASSPRGLAGGLTQYF. The CDR3 coding sequence is TGTGCCAGCAGTCCCCGGGGACTAGCGGGGGGGCTTACGCAGTATTTT.

To note about this clonotype: Its ends do not fully match the called genes, so a read error is possible. The rearrangement uses TRBV6-1 and TRBJ1-6, with 7 nucleotides matching TRBD1. This CDR3 comprises 16 residues. Looked up from germline, CDR1 is MNHNS and CDR2 is SASEGT. This CDR3 is CVSSRTADRAGSPLHF. The CDR3 region has the DNA TGTGTCAGCAGCCGCACAGCTGACAGGGCGGGTTCACCCCTCCACTTT.

The sample holds many counts of this clonotype. The chain uses TRBV7-9 and TRBJ1-2, with no clear D. The CDR3 totals 12 residues. Trimming shortened V by 1 base and J by 7 bases, and 7 bases separated the two germline ends. Per the germline V gene, CDR1 is SEHNR and CDR2 is FQNEAQ (reference sequence). CDR3 bases: TGTGCCAGCAGCTTAGGCAGTCCTGGCTACACCTTC. This gives the protein CASSLGSPGYTF.

About this clonotype itself: One base away lies a much larger clone, so this may be a sequencing read error. This chain connects TRBV6-1 to TRBJ2-7; 8 bases align to TRBD2. In germline, CDR1 is MNHNS, CDR2 SASEGT. There are 15 residues in the CDR3. CDR3 residues: CASKKVAGPSFEQYF. The CDR3 DNA follows: TGTGCCAGCAAAAAGGTAGCGGGGCCCTCCTTCGAGCAGTACTTC.

This clonotype was seen a handful of times. This rearrangement joins TRBV11-1 to TRBJ2-1; 9 bases line up with TRBD1. Germline assignment: CDR1 SGHAT and CDR2 FQDESV (reference sequence). The CDR3 has 13 amino acids. V shed 6 bases, J shed 10 bases, and the junction held 7 bases outside the gene matches. For the CDR3, the DNA is TGTGCCAGCAGTGGGGGACAGGGTCGGGAGCAGTTCTTC. This gives the protein CASSGGQGREQFF.

The table lists this clonotype with many counts. J is TRBJ2-7 and V is TRBV5-5; 9 bases are shared with TRBD1. Per germline, CDR1 SGHKS and CDR2 YYEKEE (reference sequence). V shed 5 bases, J shed 4 bases, and the junction held 7 bases outside the gene matches. The CDR3 has 14 residues. DNA for the CDR3: TGTGCCAGCAGGAGACCGGGACAGGGTTACGAGCAGTACTTC. Encoded protein: CASRRPGQGYEQYF.

V gene TRBV10-3 combines with J gene TRBJ1-1; TRBD1 might be the D (5 bases). CDR1 and CDR2 (germline): ENHRY, SYGVKD. This CDR3 is built from 13 residues. V lost 6 bases and J 6 bases, leaving 14 bases between the germline ends. The CDR3 region has the DNA TGTGCCATCAGACCCCAGGGTACTGCTGAAGCTTTCTTT. Protein product: CAIRPQGTAEAFF.

This clonotype has ten or more counts. As DNA, the CDR3 is TGTGCCAGCAGCTCCCGGACGTACAATGAGCAGTTCTTC. This translates into CASSSRTYNEQFF. This chain connects TRBV7-3 to TRBJ2-1; D ambiguous. Between the trimmed V and J ends, which lost 4 bases and 4 bases, there was a span of 8 bases. CDR1 SGHTA and CDR2 FQGTGA come from the germline V gene. The CDR3 contains 13 residues. Full variable domain (rest looked up from reference TRBV7-3 and TRBJ2-1): GAGVSQTPSNKVTEKGKYVELRCDPISGHTALYWYRQSLGQGPEFLIYFQGTGAADDSGLPNDRFFAVRPEGSVSTLKIQRTERGDSAVYLCASSSRTYNEQFFGPGTRLTVL.

This chain uses TRBV20-1 with TRBJ2-1, with D possibly matching TRBD2 (7 bases). V was shortened by 5 bases and J by 8 bases, with 19 bases between the two germline ends. The length of the CDR3 is 14 residues. Germline CDR1 is DFQATT and CDR2 is SNEGSKA (reference sequence). DNA of the CDR3: TGCAGTGCTGGGGGGGGCCGGATTCACCATGAGCAGTTCTTC. Its protein is CSAGGGRIHHEQFF.

This clonotype was detected ten times or more. The chain carries TRBV7-2 and TRBJ1-4, with unresolved D. Between the trimmed V and J ends, which lost 3 bases and 5 bases, there was a span of 7 bases. The CDR3 totals 13 residues. Germline V gene lookup returns CDR1 SGHTA and CDR2 FQGNSA. The CDR3 loop is CASSFSPNEKLFF. The CDR3 coding sequence is TGTGCCAGCAGCTTTTCCCCCAATGAAAAACTGTTTTTT.

V gene TRBV9 combines with J gene TRBJ2-2, with 8 bases identical to TRBD1. Germline V gene sequence: CDR1 SGDLS, CDR2 YYNGEE. The trim removed 4 bases at V and 4 bases at J, leaving 3 bases unmatched. The CDR3 length is 14 residues. The CDR3 DNA sequence: TGTGCCAGCAGCCACAGGGGGTCCACCGGGGAGCTGTTTTTT. It codes for CASSHRGSTGELFF.

This clonotype was seen many times. The chain recombines TRBV5-5 with TRBJ2-7; D may match TRBD1 or TRBD2 (5 bases each). Germline V gene sequence: CDR1 SGHKS, CDR2 YYEKEE (reference sequence). The CDR3 is 15 residues long. Deletions cut 0 bases from V and 4 bases from J, with 14 bases between. The DNA for the CDR3 is TGTGCCAGCAGCTTGGCCGGGGCGGTTGCATACGAGCAGTACTTC. Translation gives CASSLAGAVAYEQYF.

A few counts support this clonotype. Germline and junction disagree at one end, which may indicate a read error. V gene TRBV4-2 combines with J gene TRBJ2-3; weak D call: TRBD2 (6 bases). CDR3 size: 17 residues. Germline CDR1 and CDR2: LGHNA and YNFKEQ. The CDR3 region is CAGSQDPGTPLRDTQYF. DNA of the CDR3: TGTGCCGGCAGCCAAGATCCCGGGACTCCCTTAAGGGATACGCAGTATTTT.

This clonotype was detected ten times or more. The rearrangement links TRBV11-2 to TRBJ2-3; maybe TRBD1 (6 bases). The CDR3 is 18 amino acids. Germline V gives CDR1 SGHAT, CDR2 FQNNGV. The V end was cut by 4 bases, the J end by 2 bases, with 22 bases between. The CDR3, as DNA: TGTGCCAGCAGCTACGAGGGGTTGGTGGGGGCGCCCACAGATACGCAGTATTTT. It translates to CASSYEGLVGAPTDTQYF. The full variable domain, completed using reference TRBV11-2 and TRBJ2-3, is EAGVAQSPRYKIIEKRQSVAFWCNPISGHATLYWYQQILGQGPKLLIQFQNNGVVDDSQLPKDRFSAERLKGVDSTLKIQPAKLEDSAVYLCASSYEGLVGAPTDTQYFGPGTRLTVL.

This clonotype was seen repeatedly, ten times or more. V gene TRBV5-1 combines with J gene TRBJ2-3; 10 nucleotides agree with TRBD2. From germline, CDR1 is SGHRS and CDR2 YFSETQ. V dropped 4 bases and J dropped 0; count of bases not matched to a gene: 8. This CDR3 is 17 amino acids long. CDR3 sequence reads: CASSAPGTSDSTDTQYF. Written as DNA, the CDR3 is TGCGCCAGCAGCGCTCCCGGGACTAGCGACAGCACAGATACGCAGTATTTT.

This clonotype has ten or more counts. The genes are TRBV30 and TRBJ2-7; D could derive from TRBD1 or TRBD2 (5 bases each). The CDR3 consists of 14 residues. Germline loops: CDR1 GTSNPN, CDR2 SVGIG (reference sequence). Trimming pared 0 bases from V and 2 bases from J, leaving 11 bases between. As DNA, the CDR3 is TGTGCCTGGAGTGTTGAGGGGACCCCCTACGAGCAGTACTTC. Encoded protein: CAWSVEGTPYEQYF.

The chain carries TRBV4-1 and TRBJ1-5; no definite D call. Germline V gene data show CDR1 as MGHRA and CDR2 as YSYEKL. Deletions cut 1 base from V and 4 bases from J, with 14 bases between. The CDR3 runs 16 residues. In DNA, the CDR3 is TGCGCCAGCAGCCAAGCAGCCACGGGGAGAAATCAGCCCCAGCATTTT. Its translation is CASSQAATGRNQPQHF.

This clonotype has a count of ten or more. The chain recombines TRBV12-3 or TRBV12-4 with TRBJ1-1; TRBD1 matches 7 bases. The CDR3 sequence is 15 residues long. V shed 4 bases, J shed 3 bases, and the junction held 8 bases outside the gene matches. As DNA, the CDR3 is TGTGCCAGCAGTTCGTCCGGGACAGTCTACACTGAAGCTTTCTTT. Translating gives CASSSSGTVYTEAFF.